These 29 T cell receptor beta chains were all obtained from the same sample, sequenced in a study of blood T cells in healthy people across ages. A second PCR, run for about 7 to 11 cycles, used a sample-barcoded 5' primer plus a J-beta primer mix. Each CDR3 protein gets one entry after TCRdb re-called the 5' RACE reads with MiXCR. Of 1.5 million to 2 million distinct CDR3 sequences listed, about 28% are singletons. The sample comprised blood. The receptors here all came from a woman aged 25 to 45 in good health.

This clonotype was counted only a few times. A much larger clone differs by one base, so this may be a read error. Written as DNA, the CDR3 is TGTGCCAGCGGGTTGCGGCAGGGGGCCTACGGGCAGTACTTC. Protein product: CASGLRQGAYGQYF. The chain uses TRBV7-9 and TRBJ2-7, with TRBD1 matching over 8 bases. This CDR3 is built from 14 residues. Germline lookup yields CDR1 SEHNR and CDR2 FQNEAQ (reference sequence).

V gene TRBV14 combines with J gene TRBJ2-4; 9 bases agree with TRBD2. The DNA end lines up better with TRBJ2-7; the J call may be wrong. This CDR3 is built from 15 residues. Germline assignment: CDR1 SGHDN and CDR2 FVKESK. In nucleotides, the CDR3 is TGTGCCAGCAGCCCTGCCATAGCGGGAGCTCACGAGCAGTACTTC. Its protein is CASSPAIAGAHEQYF.

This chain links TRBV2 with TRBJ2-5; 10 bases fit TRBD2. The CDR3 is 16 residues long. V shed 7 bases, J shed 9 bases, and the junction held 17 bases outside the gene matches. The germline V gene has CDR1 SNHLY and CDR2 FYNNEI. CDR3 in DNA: TGTGCCAGCACCCGAGGCGGCAGCGGGGGGGTTGGGCCCCAGTACTTC. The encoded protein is CASTRGGSGGVGPQYF.

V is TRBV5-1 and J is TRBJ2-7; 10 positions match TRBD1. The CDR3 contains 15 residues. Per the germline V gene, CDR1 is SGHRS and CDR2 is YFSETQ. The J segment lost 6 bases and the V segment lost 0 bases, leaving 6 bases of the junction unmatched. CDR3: CASSLEGTGALEQYF. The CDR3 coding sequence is TGCGCCAGCAGCTTGGAAGGGACAGGGGCCCTCGAGCAGTACTTC.

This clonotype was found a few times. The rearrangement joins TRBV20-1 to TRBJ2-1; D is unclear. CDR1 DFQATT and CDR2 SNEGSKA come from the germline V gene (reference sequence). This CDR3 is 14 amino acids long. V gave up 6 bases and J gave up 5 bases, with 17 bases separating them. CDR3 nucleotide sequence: TGCAGTGCAAAAGGAGCGTTGTGGCACAATGAGCAGTTCTTC. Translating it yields CSAKGALWHNEQFF.

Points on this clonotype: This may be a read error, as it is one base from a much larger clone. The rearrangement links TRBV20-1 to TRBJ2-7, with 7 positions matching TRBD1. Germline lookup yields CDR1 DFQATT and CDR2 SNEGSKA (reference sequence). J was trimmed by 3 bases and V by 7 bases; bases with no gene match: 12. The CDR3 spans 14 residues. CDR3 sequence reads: CSVYKDRNFYEQYF. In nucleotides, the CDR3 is TGCAGTGTCTACAAGGACAGGAACTTCTACGAGCAGTACTTC.

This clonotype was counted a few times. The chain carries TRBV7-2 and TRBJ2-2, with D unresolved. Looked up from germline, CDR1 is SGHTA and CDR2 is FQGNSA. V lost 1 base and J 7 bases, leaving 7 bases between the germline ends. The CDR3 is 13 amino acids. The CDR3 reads CASSLGLRGELFF. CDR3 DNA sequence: TGTGCCAGCAGCTTAGGGCTTCGCGGGGAGCTGTTTTTT.

DNA of the CDR3: TGTGCCAGCAGCAGCCACTCTCCGAGCTCCTACAATGAGCAGTTCTTC. Its translation: CASSSHSPSSYNEQFF. V and J are TRBV7-3 and TRBJ2-1, with D unresolved. Germline V gene data show CDR1 as SGHTA and CDR2 as FQGTGA. The CDR3 runs 16 residues. V was trimmed by 5 bases and J by 0 bases, leaving 14 bases between them. Full variable domain (missing parts from reference TRBV7-3 and TRBJ2-1): GAGVSQTPSNKVTEKGKYVELRCDPISGHTALYWYRQSLGQGPEFLIYFQGTGAADDSGLPNDRFFAVRPEGSVSTLKIQRTERGDSAVYLCASSSHSPSSYNEQFFGPGTRLTVL.

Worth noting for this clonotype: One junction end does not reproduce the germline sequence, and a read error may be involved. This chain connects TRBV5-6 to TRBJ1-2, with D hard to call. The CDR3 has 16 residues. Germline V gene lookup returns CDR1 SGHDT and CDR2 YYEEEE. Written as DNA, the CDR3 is TGTGCCAGCAGCTTGTGGAGGACGCTCTCGTTGTATGGCCACACCTTC. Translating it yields CASSLWRTLSLYGHTF.

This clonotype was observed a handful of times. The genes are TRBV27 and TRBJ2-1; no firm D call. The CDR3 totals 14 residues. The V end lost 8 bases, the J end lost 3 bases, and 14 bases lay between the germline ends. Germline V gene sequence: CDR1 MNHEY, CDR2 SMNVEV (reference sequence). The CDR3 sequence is CASAPGGIYNEQFF. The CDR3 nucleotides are TGTGCCAGCGCCCCCGGCGGTATCTACAATGAGCAGTTCTTC.

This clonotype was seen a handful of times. CDR3 coding DNA: TGTGCCAGCAGTTCGCCTAGTGGAGTGAATTCACCCCTCCACTTT. Its protein product is CASSSPSGVNSPLHF. J is TRBJ1-6 and V is TRBV6-5; D is unclear. This CDR3 is 15 amino acids long. V lost 4 bases and J 7 bases, leaving 14 bases between the germline ends. Germline values: CDR1 MNHEY, CDR2 SVGAGI.

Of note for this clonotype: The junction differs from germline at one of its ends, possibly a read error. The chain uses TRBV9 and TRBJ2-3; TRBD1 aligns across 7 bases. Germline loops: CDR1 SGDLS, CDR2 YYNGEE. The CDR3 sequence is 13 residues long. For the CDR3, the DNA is TGTGCCAGCAGCGTAGGTGGGACAGATACGCGGTATTTT. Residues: CASSVGGTDTRYF.

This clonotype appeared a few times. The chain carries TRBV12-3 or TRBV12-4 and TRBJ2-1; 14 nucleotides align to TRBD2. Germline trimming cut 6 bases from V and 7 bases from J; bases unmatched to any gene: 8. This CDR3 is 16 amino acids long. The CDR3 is CASRGPTSGRGNEQFF. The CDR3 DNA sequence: TGTGCCAGCAGGGGGCCGACTAGCGGGAGGGGAAATGAGCAGTTCTTC.

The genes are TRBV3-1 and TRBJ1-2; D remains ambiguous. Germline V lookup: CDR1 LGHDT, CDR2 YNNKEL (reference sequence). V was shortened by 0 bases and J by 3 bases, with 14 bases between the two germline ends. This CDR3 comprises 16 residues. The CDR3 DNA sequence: TGTGCCAGCAGCCAAGAGTTAGGGAGCCGCTACTATGGCTACACCTTC. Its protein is CASSQELGSRYYGYTF.

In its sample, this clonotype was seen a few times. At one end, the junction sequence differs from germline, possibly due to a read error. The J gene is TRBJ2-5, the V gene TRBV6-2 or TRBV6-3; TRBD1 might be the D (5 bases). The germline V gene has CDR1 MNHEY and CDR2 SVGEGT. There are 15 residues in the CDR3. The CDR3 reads CTSSYSKPREETQYF. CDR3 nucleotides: TGTACCAGCAGTTACTCGAAACCCAGGGAAGAGACCCAGTACTTC.

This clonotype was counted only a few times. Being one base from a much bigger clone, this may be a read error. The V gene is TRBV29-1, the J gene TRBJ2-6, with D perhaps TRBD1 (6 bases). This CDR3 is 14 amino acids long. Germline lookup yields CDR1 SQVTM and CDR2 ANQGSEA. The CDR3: CSVMGANGVNVLTF. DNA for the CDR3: TGCAGCGTTATGGGGGCGAATGGGGTCAACGTCCTGACTTTC.

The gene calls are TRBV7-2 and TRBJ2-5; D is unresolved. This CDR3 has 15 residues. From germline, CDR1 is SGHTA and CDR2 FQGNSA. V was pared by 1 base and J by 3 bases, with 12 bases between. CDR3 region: CASSLGEIEEETQYF. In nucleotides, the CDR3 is TGTGCCAGCAGCTTAGGCGAAATAGAGGAAGAGACCCAGTACTTC.

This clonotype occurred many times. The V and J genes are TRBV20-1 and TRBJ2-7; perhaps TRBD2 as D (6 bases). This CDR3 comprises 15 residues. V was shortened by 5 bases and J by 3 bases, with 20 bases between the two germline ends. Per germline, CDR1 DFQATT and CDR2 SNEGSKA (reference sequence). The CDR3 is CSALASGTPIYEQYF. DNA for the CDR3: TGCAGTGCTTTAGCTTCCGGGACTCCCATCTACGAGCAGTACTTC.

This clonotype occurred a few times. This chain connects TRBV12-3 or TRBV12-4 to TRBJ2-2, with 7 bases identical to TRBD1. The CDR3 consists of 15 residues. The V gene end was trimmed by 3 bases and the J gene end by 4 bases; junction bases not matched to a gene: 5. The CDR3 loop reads CASSLYRGGTGELFF. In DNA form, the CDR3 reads TGTGCCAGCAGTTTGTACAGGGGCGGCACCGGGGAGCTGTTTTTT.

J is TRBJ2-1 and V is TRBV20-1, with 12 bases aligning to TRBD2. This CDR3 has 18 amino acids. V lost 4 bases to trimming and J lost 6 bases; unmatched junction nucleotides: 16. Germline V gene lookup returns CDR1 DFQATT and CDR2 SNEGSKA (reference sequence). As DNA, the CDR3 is TGCAGTGCTACTACCATACAACCTGGACTAGCGGGAACCAATGAGCAGTTCTTC. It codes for CSATTIQPGLAGTNEQFF.

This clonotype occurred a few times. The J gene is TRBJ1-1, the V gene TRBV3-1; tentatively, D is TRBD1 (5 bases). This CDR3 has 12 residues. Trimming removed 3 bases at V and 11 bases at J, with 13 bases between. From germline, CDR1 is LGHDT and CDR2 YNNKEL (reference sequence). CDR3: CASSHGGPQAFF. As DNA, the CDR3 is TGTGCCAGCAGCCACGGGGGTCCCCAGGCTTTCTTT.

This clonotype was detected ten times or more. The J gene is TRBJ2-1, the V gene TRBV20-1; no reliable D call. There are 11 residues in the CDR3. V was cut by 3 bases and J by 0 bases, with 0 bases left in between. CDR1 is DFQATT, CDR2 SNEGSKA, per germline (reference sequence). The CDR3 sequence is CSASSYNEQFF. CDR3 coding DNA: TGCAGTGCTAGCTCCTACAATGAGCAGTTCTTC.

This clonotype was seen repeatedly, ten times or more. CDR3 residues: CASSQGWRTYPADTQYF. The DNA of the CDR3 is TGTGCCAGCAGCCAAGGATGGCGCACCTACCCCGCAGATACGCAGTATTTT. The gene calls are TRBV3-1 and TRBJ2-3; D is uncertain. V was cut by 1 base and J by 4 bases, with 18 bases left in between. The CDR3 loop spans 17 amino acids. From germline, CDR1 is LGHDT and CDR2 YNNKEL (reference sequence).

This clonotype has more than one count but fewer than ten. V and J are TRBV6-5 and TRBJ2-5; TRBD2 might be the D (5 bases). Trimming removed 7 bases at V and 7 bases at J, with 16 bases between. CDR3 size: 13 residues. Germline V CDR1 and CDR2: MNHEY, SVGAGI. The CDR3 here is CASIRTGSGTQYF. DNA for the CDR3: TGTGCCAGCATAAGGACTGGCTCCGGGACCCAGTACTTC.

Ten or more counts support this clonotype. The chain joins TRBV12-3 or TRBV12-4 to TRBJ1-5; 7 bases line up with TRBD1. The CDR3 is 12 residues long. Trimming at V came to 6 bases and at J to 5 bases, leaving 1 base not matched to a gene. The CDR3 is CASSTGDQPQHF. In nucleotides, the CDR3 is TGTGCCAGCAGCACAGGGGATCAGCCCCAGCATTTT.

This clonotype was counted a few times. DNA for the CDR3: TGCGCCAGCAGCCCAGATAGGAGGCAGAAAGCCTACGAGCAGTACTTC. Residues: CASSPDRRQKAYEQYF. V usage is TRBV4-1 and J usage is TRBJ2-4, with D possibly matching TRBD2 (5 bases). The end of the DNA fits TRBJ2-7 better, so the J call may be wrong. CDR3 length equals 16 residues. The germline CDR1 and CDR2 sequences are MGHRA and YSYEKL.

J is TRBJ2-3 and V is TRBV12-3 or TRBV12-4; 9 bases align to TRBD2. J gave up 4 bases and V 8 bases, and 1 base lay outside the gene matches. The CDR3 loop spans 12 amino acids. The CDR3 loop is CASGTSPDTQYF. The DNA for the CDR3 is TGTGCCAGCGGGACTAGCCCAGATACGCAGTATTTT.

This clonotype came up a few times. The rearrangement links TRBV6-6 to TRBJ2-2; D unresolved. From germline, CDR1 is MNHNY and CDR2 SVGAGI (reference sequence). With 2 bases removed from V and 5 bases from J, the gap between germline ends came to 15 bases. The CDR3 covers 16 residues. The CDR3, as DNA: TGTGCCAGCAGTTACGACCCGGGTCTAGAGACCGGGGAGCTGTTTTTT. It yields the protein CASSYDPGLETGELFF.

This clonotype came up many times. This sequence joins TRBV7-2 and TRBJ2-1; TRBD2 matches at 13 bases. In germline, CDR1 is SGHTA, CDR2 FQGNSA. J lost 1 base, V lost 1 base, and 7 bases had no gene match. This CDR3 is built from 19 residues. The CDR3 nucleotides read TGTGCCAGCAGCTTAGTGGGACTAGCGGGAAAGTCGTCCTACAATGAGCAGTTCTTC. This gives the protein CASSLVGLAGKSSYNEQFF.